This T cell receptor (beta chain) was observed in a study of CD8+ T cells in alopecia areata listed by TCRdb under 2018. About the full investigation: Treated patients were enrolled in an open-label pilot trial of oral tofacitinib at 5 to 10 mg twice daily for moderate-to-severe alopecia areata. RNA was extracted with the PAXgene miRNA kit for fixed scalp, the miRNeasy kit for PBMCs, and the RNeasy kit for mouse skin. On the human side, TCRbeta sequencing was run on scalp tissue and on sorted CD4+ and CD8+ peripheral blood T cells from healthy controls and from alopecia areata patients with either patchy or totalis/universalis disease. Clonality in the scalp was compared among normal scalp (n=4), patchy alopecia areata scalp (n=8), and alopecia totalis/universalis scalp (n=8). TCRbeta CDR3 regions were amplified by immunoSEQ multiplex PCR with 35 Vbeta forward and 13 Jbeta reverse primers. The study used high-throughput TCRbeta sequencing to examine T cell clonal expansion in alopecia areata, in both the C3H/HeJ mouse model and human patients. Tofacitinib-treated patients had biopsies at baseline and at 4 and 24 weeks of treatment, with a later scalp biopsy in several patients. Tofacitinib was given for 6 to 18 months, followed by 6 months of follow-up off drug to assess delayed response and recurrence.

Library creation used the immunoSEQ multiplex PCR assay. To provide template for TCR sequencing, every sample had RNA extracted and reverse transcribed into cDNA. First-strand cDNA was synthesized using SuperScript III with a 2:1 mix of oligo-dT and random hexamers. A synthetic immune receptor repertoire was used to assess amplification bias, and residual bias was removed computationally. Turning to the authors' computational methods: Raw reads were preprocessed to remove errors, and CDR3 was defined according to IMGT conventions as the region from the conserved cysteine to phenylalanine. Clonality was calculated as 1 minus Shannon entropy normalized by log2 of the number of productive unique TCRs. Scalp TCRbeta sequences were cross-referenced with sorted blood CD4 and CD8 repertoires so that the CD4 or CD8 identity of scalp clones could be inferred. TCRdb obtained this table from immuneACCESS and retained in-frame rearrangements with V and J assigned. These tables miss some clones; where compared with another copy, unresolved V genes account for less than half of the shortfall, and the remainder is unexplained. The DNA gave D and trimming, while V, J and clone size come from that table. The sample has 150,000 to 190,000 clones on record, 50% to 65% of them singletons. Approximately 19% of the sample goes to the ten largest clones.

A word on this clone: It lacks a known antigen. No base qualities exist here, and no much larger clone lies one base off it.

The sample's time point label, in plain terms: baseline before oral tofacitinib. Peripheral blood and lesional scalp punch biopsies were obtained from patients with alopecia areata. After PBMCs were isolated by density centrifugation and stained for CD3, CD4 and CD8, a FACSAria was used to sort CD4+ and CD8+ T cells. Broad study findings and their caveats: TCR sequences shared between patients were less clear than in mice, possibly partly because of HLA diversity in the patient population. Resident alphabeta T cells in normal human skin are also sequenced, complicating scalp TCR repertoire analysis, unlike mouse skin dominated by gammadelta T cells. Compared with normal scalp, lesional scalp, particularly in alopecia totalis/universalis, had higher clonality and more expanded CD8+ clones, which suggests antigenic drive.

Trimming takes 4 bases from V and 6 bases from J, and the germline ends sit 3 bases apart. As encoded in the germline V gene, CDR1 is MGHDK while CDR2 is SYGVNS. From cysteine to phenylalanine, the CDR3 is 10 amino acids long. Only the CDR3 portion is preserved as DNA: 30 bases, with reading frame beginning at the first base. This sample comprised CD8+ T cells sorted from blood, obtained at week 0. This clonotype was sampled from a human donor with alopecia areata. The receptor chain draws on TRBV25-1 and TRBJ1-2; the D gene is unclear. Here is the DNA: TGTGCCAGCAGTGGGGATGGCTACACCTTC. Translated, it reads CASSGDGYTF.